This T cell receptor (beta chain) was retrieved from a study of cytomegalovirus exposure and HLA in healthy donors. Regarding the study as a whole: Reports indicate that TCR beta sequences accurately predicted the HLA-A and HLA-B alleles of most subjects.

CDR3 length equals 14 residues. Germline V CDR1 and CDR2: MGHRA, YSYEKL. The V gene lost 1 base and the J gene lost 1 base, with 7 bases spanning the gap. 60 Vbeta and 13 Jbeta primers were used in PCR. Data came from immunoSEQ multiplex PCR; TCRdb stores just in-frame clones and leaves some out. Altogether 180,000 or so clones are present, roughly 85% being singletons, with the ten largest covering almost 9.5%. In regard to this clone: The antigen remains undetermined. The sample carries other DNA sequences with the same CDR3.

The TCR originated in a man aged 18 to 35 in good health and CMV-seropositive. The sequenced sample was PBMCs. The chain uses TRBV4-1 and TRBJ1-1, with D tentatively TRBD1 (6 bases). The CDR3 protein is CASSQVGQNTEAFF. DNA of the CDR3: TGCGCCAGCAGCCAAGTGGGACAGAACACTGAAGCTTTCTTT.